The following is a T cell receptor (beta chain) sequence with its context. Its antigen remains unknown. Deletions cut 5 bases from V and 2 bases from J, with 16 bases between. The germline V gene encodes CDR1 SGHVS and CDR2 FNYEAQ. The CDR3 contains 15 residues. The entry originates in a study of cytotoxic CD8 clonotypes in ibrutinib-treated CLL. In the study overall: Productive templates per sample averaged almost 260,000; productive rearrangements, 94,082.

Targeted sequencing depth ranged from 1 in 200,000 to 1 in 1 million T cells. Data came from immunoSEQ multiplex PCR; TCRdb stores just in-frame clones and leaves some out. The sample lists around 310,000 clones; roughly 80% were seen once. General study results and limits: Clonality was higher at ibrutinib response and returned toward baseline at progression. Public clonotypes, found uncommonly, either contracted or stayed stable on treatment.

The receptor's source is a human donor with chronic lymphocytic leukemia. The gene calls are TRBV7-6 and TRBJ2-7; TRBD2 might be the D (6 bases). Sequenced here: PBMCs, sampled before ibrutinib treatment. CDR3 amino acids: CASSPGGALPYEQYF. CDR3 coding DNA: TGTGCCAGCAGCCCCGGAGGGGCCCTTCCCTACGAGCAGTACTTC.